The clone carrying this T cell receptor beta chain was seen once. Its target is unknown. The table came from immunoSEQ multiplex PCR; TCRdb's copy has only in-frame clones and leaves some out. The sample has a few hundred thousand clones, about 74% seen once; the top ten hold around a tenth. The data belong to a study of shared clonotypes between healthy human individuals. General study points: Across subsets, estimated richness was generally greater for naive than for memory populations. Sampling covered nothing but blood. Tissue TCR repertoires likely differ from those found in blood. The study found lower generation probabilities in non-shared clonotypes than in those shared by all four donors. When naive CD4 clonotypes were compared across a few donors, approximately 5% were shared.

V lost 5 bases, J lost 0 bases, and 11 bases lay in between. This CDR3 region has 15 residues. CDR1 is MNHEY and CDR2 is SVGAGI in the germline V gene. Sequencing used memory CD4+ T cells sorted from blood. Subset described: CD45RA-negative fraction. The chain employs TRBV6-5 and TRBJ1-3, with D tentatively TRBD1 (5 bases). The TCR was taken from a man younger than 45 in good health. CDR3 protein: CASSPGRSSGNTIYF. The CDR3, as DNA: TGTGCCAGCAGTCCGGGACGGAGCTCTGGAAACACCATATATTTT.